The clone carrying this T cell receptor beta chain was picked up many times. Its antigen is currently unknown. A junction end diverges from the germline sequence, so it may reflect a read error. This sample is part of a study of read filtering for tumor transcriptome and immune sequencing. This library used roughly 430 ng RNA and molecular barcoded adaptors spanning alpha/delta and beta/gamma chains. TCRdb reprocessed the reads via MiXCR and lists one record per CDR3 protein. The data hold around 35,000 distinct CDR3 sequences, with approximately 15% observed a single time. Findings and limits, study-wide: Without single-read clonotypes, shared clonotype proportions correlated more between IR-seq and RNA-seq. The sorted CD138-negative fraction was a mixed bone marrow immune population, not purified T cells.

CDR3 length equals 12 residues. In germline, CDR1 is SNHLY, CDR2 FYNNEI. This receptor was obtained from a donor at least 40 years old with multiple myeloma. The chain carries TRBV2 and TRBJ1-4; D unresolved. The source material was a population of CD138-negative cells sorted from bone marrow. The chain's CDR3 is CASSDFEDYRYF. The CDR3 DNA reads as TGTGCCAGCAGTGATTTTGAGGACTATCGCTATTTT.